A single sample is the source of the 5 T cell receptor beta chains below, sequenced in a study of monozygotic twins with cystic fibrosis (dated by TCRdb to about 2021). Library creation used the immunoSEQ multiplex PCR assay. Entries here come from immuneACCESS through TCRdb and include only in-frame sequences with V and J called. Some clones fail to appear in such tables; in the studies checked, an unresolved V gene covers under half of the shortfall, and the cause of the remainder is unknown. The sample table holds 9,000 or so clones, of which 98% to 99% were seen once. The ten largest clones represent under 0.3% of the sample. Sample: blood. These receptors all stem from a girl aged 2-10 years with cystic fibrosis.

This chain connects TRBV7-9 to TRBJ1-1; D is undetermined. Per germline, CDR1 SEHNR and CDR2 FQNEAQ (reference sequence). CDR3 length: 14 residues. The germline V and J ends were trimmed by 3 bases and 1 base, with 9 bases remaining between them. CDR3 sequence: CASSLANSNTEAFF. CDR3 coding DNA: TGTGCCAGCAGCTTGGCGAATTCGAACACTGAAGCTTTCTTT.

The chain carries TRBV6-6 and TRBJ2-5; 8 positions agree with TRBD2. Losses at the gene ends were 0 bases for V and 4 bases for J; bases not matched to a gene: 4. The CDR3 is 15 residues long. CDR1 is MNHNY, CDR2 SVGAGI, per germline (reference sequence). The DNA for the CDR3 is TGTGCCAGCAGTTACTCGGGACTAGATACAGAGACCCAGTACTTC. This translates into CASSYSGLDTETQYF.

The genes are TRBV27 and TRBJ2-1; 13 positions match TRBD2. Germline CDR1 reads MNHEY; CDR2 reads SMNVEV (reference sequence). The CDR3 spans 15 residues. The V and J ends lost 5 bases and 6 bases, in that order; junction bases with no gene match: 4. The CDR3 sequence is CASSPGTSGTNEQFF. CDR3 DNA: TGTGCCAGCAGTCCCGGGACTAGCGGGACCAATGAGCAGTTCTTC.

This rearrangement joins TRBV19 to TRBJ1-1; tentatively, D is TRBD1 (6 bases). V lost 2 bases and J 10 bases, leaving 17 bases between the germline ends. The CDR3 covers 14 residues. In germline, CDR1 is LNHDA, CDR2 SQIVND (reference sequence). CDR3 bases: TGTGCCAGTAGTATATTGCTAGGGGGAGCCGGAGCTTTCTTT. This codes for CASSILLGGAGAFF.

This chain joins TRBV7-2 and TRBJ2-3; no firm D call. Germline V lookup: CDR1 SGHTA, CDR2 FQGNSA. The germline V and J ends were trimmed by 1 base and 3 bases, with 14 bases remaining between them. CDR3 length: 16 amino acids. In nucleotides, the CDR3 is TGTGCCAGCAGCTTAGGATATGGGTTTGGGACAGATACGCAGTATTTT. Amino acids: CASSLGYGFGTDTQYF.